This entry describes one TCR beta chain. Its cognate antigen is unknown. Using immunoSEQ multiplex PCR, the repertoire was profiled, and TCRdb retains in-frame clones only, with some absent. The table includes fewer than 80,000 clones, 98% detected once. The CDR3 contains 14 residues. Germline V gene lookup returns CDR1 PRHDT and CDR2 FYEKMQ (reference sequence). The junction had 1 base not matched to a gene; V was cut back by 2 bases and J by 1 base. This entry comes from a study of Tregs in tolerant kidney transplant recipients. Broader study findings: Findings come from small patient numbers and require larger validation. This study did not directly address biological reproducibility.

Source: Tregs from blood, taken before the transplant. The rearrangement links TRBV13 to TRBJ2-5; 7 positions agree with TRBD1. The sequence derives from a human donor who received a combined kidney and bone marrow transplant. CDR3 loop: CASSLRGPQETQYF. For the CDR3, the DNA is TGTGCCAGCAGCTTAAGGGGGCCCCAAGAGACCCAGTACTTC.